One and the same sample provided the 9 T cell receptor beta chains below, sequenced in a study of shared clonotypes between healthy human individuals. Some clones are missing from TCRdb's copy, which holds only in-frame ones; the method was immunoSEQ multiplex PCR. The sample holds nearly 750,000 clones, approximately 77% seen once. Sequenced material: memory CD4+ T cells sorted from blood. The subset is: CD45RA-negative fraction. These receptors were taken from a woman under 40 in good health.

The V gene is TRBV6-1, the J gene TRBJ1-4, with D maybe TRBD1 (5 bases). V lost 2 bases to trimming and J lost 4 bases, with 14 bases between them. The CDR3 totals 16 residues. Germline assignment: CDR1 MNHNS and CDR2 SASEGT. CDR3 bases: TGTGCCAGCAGTGAATATTTTCGGGGGGATAATGAAAAACTGTTTTTT. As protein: CASSEYFRGDNEKLFF.

The CDR3 sequence is CASSRQGAFYEQYF. As DNA, the CDR3 is TGTGCCAGCAGTCGACAGGGGGCTTTCTACGAGCAGTACTTC. The V and J genes are TRBV27 and TRBJ2-7; TRBD1 matches 10 bases. The CDR3 contains 14 residues. Germline V gene lookup returns CDR1 MNHEY and CDR2 SMNVEV (reference sequence). V lost 5 bases and J lost 3; bases outside the gene matches: 4.

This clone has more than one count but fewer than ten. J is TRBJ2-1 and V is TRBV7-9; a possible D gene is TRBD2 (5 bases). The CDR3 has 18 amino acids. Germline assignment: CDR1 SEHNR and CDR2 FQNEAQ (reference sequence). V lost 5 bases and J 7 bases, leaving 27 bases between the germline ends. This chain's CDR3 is CASSPPRVTGWVVNEQFF. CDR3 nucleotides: TGTGCCAGCAGCCCTCCGAGGGTGACGGGATGGGTTGTGAATGAGCAGTTCTTC.

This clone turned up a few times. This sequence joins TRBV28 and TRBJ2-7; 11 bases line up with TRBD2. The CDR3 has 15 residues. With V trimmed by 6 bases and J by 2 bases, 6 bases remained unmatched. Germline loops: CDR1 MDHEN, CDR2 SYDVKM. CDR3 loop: CASRPQLAGAYEQYF. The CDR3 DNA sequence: TGTGCCAGCAGGCCACAACTAGCGGGGGCCTACGAGCAGTACTTC. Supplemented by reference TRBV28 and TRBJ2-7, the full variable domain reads DVKVTQSSRYLVKRTGEKVFLECVQDMDHENMFWYRQDPGLGLRLIYFSYDVKMKEKGDIPEGYSVSREKKERFSLILESASTNQTSMYLCASRPQLAGAYEQYFGPGTRLTVT.

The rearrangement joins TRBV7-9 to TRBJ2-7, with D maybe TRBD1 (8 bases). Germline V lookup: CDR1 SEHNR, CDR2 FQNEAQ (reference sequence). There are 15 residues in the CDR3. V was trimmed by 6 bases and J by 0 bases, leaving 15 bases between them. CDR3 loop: CASRGGTGDSYEQYF. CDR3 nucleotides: TGTGCCAGCAGGGGAGGGACAGGAGACTCCTACGAGCAGTACTTC.

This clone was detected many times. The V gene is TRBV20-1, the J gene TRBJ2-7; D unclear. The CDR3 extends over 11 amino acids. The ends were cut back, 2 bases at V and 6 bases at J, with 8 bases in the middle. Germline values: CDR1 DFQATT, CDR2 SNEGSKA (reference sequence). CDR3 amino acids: CSARLDSEQYF. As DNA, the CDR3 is TGCAGTGCTAGACTGGATTCCGAGCAGTACTTC.

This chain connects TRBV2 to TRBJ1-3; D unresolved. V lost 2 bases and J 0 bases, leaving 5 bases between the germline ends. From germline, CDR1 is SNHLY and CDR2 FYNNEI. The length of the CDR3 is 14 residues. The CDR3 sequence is CASSESRSGNTIYF. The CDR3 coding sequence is TGTGCCAGCAGTGAAAGTCGCTCTGGAAACACCATATATTTT.

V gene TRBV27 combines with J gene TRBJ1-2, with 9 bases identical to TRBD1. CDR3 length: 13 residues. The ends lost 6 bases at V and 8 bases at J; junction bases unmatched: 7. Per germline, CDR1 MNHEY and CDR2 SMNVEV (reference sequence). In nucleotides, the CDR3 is TGTGCCAGCAGGCAGACAGGGGGGCACGGCTACACCTTC. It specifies CASRQTGGHGYTF.

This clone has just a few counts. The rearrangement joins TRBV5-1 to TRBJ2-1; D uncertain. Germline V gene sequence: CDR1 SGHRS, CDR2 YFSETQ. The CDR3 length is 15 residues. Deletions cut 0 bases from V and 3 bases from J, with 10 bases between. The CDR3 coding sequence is TGCGCCAGCAGCTTGGGTTCACCAGGCTACAATGAGCAGTTCTTC. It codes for CASSLGSPGYNEQFF.